Sequencing of this TCR beta chain was carried out in a study of OX40 agonist ivuxolimab in advanced cancers. About the study: Ivuxolimab is a fully human IgG2 antibody that activates OX40 (CD134). Partial responses were achieved by three patients, of whom one had hepatocellular carcinoma and two had cutaneous melanoma.

Study conclusions and caveats: Relative to CD4+, CD8+ T cells held more expanded clones on average.

CDR1 and CDR2 from the germline V gene are GTSNPN and SVGIG (reference sequence). The CDR3 is made up of 15 amino acids. Trimming cost V 0 bases and J 4 bases, with 15 bases left between them. Comment on this clone: Its antigen is unknown.

Measured with immunoSEQ multiplex PCR; TCRdb has only the in-frame clones, and not every one. The sample shows around 60,000 clones, 70% to 85% of them seen only once. Sequencing was performed on CD4+ or CD8+ T cells sorted from blood, taken in a trial of the OX40 agonist ivuxolimab. The clonotype originates from an adult with an advanced solid tumor such as melanoma, head and neck, liver or kidney cancer. The chain combines TRBV30 with TRBJ1-2; perhaps TRBD1 as D (5 bases). The CDR3 protein is CAWSVGQGATYGYTF. Written as DNA, the CDR3 is TGTGCCTGGAGTGTTGGTCAAGGGGCCACCTATGGCTACACCTTC.